The 12 T cell receptor beta chains below all came from one sample that was sequenced in a study of control samples from healthy donors and cancer patients. The table came from immunoSEQ multiplex PCR; TCRdb's copy has only in-frame clones and leaves some out. Here the sample spans about 140,000 clones, 88% being singletons. The sample comprised blood. The receptors originated from a man between 18 and 29 years old in good health.

The V gene is TRBV6-5, the J gene TRBJ1-6; D is unclear. The CDR3 runs 15 residues. CDR1 is MNHEY and CDR2 is SVGAGI in the germline V gene. Trimming left V 0 bases short and J 5 bases short, with 8 bases between. The CDR3 sequence: CASSYSGKHNSPLHF. CDR3 coding DNA: TGTGCCAGCAGTTACTCAGGGAAACATAATTCACCCCTCCACTTT.

As for this clone: The same CDR3 can be traced to other DNA sequences in this sample. The CDR3 nucleotides read TGTGCCACCAGTGAAGAGGGGCTGGGCCAGCCCCAGCATTTT. It specifies CATSEEGLGQPQHF. The chain uses TRBV24-1 and TRBJ1-5; a weak D match, TRBD1 (5 bases). The CDR3 length is 14 residues. Trimming removed 4 bases from V and 7 bases from J, with 13 bases in between. Looked up from germline, CDR1 is KGHDR and CDR2 is SFDVKD.

The rearrangement uses TRBV9 and TRBJ2-1; 9 nucleotides align to TRBD1. The germline V gene encodes CDR1 SGDLS and CDR2 YYNGEE. V lost 3 bases and J lost 4; bases outside the gene matches: 8. The CDR3 runs 16 residues. This chain's CDR3 is CASSAPGQGRYNEQFF. The CDR3 DNA reads TGTGCCAGCAGCGCGCCGGGACAGGGCCGTTACAATGAGCAGTTCTTC.

This chain links TRBV6-5 with TRBJ2-7, with D possibly called TRBD1 or TRBD2 (6 bases each). The CDR3 is 15 amino acids. The germline CDR1 and CDR2 sequences are MNHEY and SVGAGI. Trimming removed 0 bases at V and 0 bases at J, with 9 bases between. The DNA for the CDR3 is TGTGCCAGCAGTTACTCGAGGGGGGCCTCCTACGAGCAGTACTTC. Its protein product is CASSYSRGASYEQYF.

This chain connects TRBV6-5 to TRBJ2-5; D is unresolved. From germline, CDR1 is MNHEY and CDR2 SVGAGI. V was cut by 4 bases and J by 5 bases, with 14 bases left in between. This CDR3 spans 14 amino acids. CDR3 DNA sequence: TGTGCCAGCAGTTTGGACCGCTCAACGGAGACCCAGTACTTC. Its protein product is CASSLDRSTETQYF.

To note about this clone: Different DNA sequences within this sample yield the same CDR3. The chain couples TRBV30 to TRBJ1-5; no clear D. The CDR3 loop spans 13 amino acids. Trimming took off 0 bases at V and 4 bases at J, with 7 bases between the two ends. From germline, CDR1 is GTSNPN and CDR2 SVGIG (reference sequence). Here the CDR3 DNA reads TGTGCCTGGAGTGTATCGGAAAATCAGCCCCAGCATTTT. This gives the protein CAWSVSENQPQHF.

The chain has TRBV30 and TRBJ1-1, with TRBD1 as a possible D gene (5 bases). Trimming removed 0 bases at V and 7 bases at J, with 15 bases between. Germline CDR1 is GTSNPN and CDR2 is SVGIG (reference sequence). CDR3 length equals 14 residues. The CDR3 DNA reads TGTGCCTGGAGTGTACTGGACAAGATTGTTGAAGCTTTCTTT. This encodes CAWSVLDKIVEAFF.

The chain uses TRBV5-4 and TRBJ2-5; weak D call: TRBD1 (6 bases). The V gene's germline CDR1 is SGHNT and CDR2 YYREEE (reference sequence). The CDR3 has 15 residues. Trimming stripped 4 bases from V and 3 bases from J, with 16 bases between. The DNA of the CDR3 is TGTGCCAGCAGCCCACAGGGTGGAGAAGAAGAGACCCAGTACTTC. The encoded protein is CASSPQGGEEETQYF.

The CDR3 nucleotides read TGTGCCTGGAGTTCGCGAGTGCGGGGGGGCTTTTTAGATGAGCAGTTCTTC. Protein: CAWSSRVRGGFLDEQFF. The genes are TRBV30 and TRBJ2-1, with 9 bases identical to TRBD2. Germline V gene data show CDR1 as GTSNPN and CDR2 as SVGIG (reference sequence). CDR3 length equals 17 residues. With 2 bases clipped from V and 8 bases from J, the junction kept 16 bases outside the gene matches.

This clone came up a few times. This chain uses TRBV15 with TRBJ2-2; D remains unclear. Between the trimmed V and J ends, which lost 3 bases and 6 bases, there was a span of 11 bases. CDR1 and CDR2 (germline): LNHNV, YYDKDF (reference sequence). CDR3 length: 14 amino acids. DNA for the CDR3: TGTGCCACCAGCAGTGGCCGGGCGGCCGGGGAGCTGTTTTTT. This codes for CATSSGRAAGELFF.

The chain recombines TRBV29-1 with TRBJ2-3, with 8 bases lining up with TRBD2. V shed 7 bases, J shed 8 bases, and the junction held 11 bases outside the gene matches. The germline gives CDR1 SQVTM, CDR2 ANQGSEA. The CDR3 runs 13 residues. CDR3 DNA: TGCAGCGGCGGGACTAGGTCGGTCGCTACGCAGTATTTT. It encodes CSGGTRSVATQYF.

This clone was found once. The chain links TRBV1 to TRBJ2-1; no check of the table's D call, TRBD2, against the DNA was made. TRBV1 is labeled a pseudogene. The CDR3 is made up of 12 amino acids. The CDR3 spells CTSSQAGGEQFF. DNA for the CDR3: TGCACCAGCAGCCAAGCTGGCGGGGAGCAGTTCTTC.